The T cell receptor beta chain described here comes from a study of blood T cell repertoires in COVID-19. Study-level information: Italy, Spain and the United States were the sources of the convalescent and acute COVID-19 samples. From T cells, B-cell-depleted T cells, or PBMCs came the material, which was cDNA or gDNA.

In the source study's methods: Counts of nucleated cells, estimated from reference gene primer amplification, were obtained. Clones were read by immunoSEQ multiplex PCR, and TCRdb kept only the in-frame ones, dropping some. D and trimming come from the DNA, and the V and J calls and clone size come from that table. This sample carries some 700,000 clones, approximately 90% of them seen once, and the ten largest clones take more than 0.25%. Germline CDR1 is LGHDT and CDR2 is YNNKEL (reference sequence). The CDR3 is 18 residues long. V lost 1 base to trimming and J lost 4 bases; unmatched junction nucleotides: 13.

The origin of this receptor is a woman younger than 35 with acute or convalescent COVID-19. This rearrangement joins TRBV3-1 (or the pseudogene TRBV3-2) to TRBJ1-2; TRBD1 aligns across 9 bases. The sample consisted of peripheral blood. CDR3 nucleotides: TGTGCCAGCAGCCAAGTGCAGCTCACAGGGGGCGAGTCCTATGGCTACACCTTC. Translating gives CASSQVQLTGGESYGYTF.